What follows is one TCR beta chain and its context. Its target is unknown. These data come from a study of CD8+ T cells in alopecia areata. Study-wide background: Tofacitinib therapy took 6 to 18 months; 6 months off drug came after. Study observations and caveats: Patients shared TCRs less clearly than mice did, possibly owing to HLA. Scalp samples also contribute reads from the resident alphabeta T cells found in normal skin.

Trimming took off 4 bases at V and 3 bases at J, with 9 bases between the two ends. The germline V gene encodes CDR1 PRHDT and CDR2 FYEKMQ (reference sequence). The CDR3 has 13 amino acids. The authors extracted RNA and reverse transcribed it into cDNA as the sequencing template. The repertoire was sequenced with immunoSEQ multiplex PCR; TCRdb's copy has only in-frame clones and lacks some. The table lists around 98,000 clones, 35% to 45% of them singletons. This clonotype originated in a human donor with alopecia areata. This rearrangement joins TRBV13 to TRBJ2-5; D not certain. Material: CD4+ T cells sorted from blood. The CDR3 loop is CASSYTQKETQYF. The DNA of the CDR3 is TGTGCCAGCAGCTACACGCAGAAAGAGACCCAGTACTTC.